The 7 T cell receptor beta chains below all came from one sample that was sequenced in a study of T cell repertoires in cytomegalovirus infection. Antigens for these TCRs are unknown. MiXCR was run by TCRdb on the reads, yielding one entry per CDR3 protein. This table has about 770,000 distinct CDR3 sequences, about 28% appearing once. Specimen: cultured CD8+ T cells from PBMCs, collected from culture after CMV antigen stimulation. Receptor source: a human donor in good health (CMV status not recorded). Some clones in this sample may be carry-over from other donors' samples.

The chain links TRBV6-8 to TRBJ2-3; 9 bases match TRBD2. CDR1 is MNHGY, CDR2 SAAAGT, per germline. The V and J ends lost 0 bases and 0 bases, in that order; junction bases with no gene match: 7. The CDR3 contains 18 residues. In DNA, the CDR3 is TGTGCCAGCAGTTACTCGGGGGGGCGGGGGGGGAGCACAGATACGCAGTATTTT. Its protein product is CASSYSGGRGGSTDTQYF.

This clonotype was seen many times. The chain has TRBV7-9 and TRBJ1-5; weak D call: TRBD1 (5 bases). V was cut by 5 bases and J by 0 bases, with 20 bases left in between. Germline V gives CDR1 SEHNR, CDR2 FQNEAQ (reference sequence). This CDR3 is built from 18 residues. DNA of the CDR3: TGTGCCAGCAGCCAAACCGGGACGCAAGAATATAGCAATCAGCCCCAGCATTTT. It translates to CASSQTGTQEYSNQPQHF.

The CDR3 spells CASSIKRGGNEQFF. The CDR3 nucleotides read TGTGCCAGTAGTATAAAGCGGGGGGGCAATGAGCAGTTCTTC. This chain links TRBV19 with TRBJ2-1; TRBD2 agrees at 10 bases. V shed 2 bases and J 6 bases; nucleotides not matched to a gene: 1. This CDR3 has 14 residues. Germline CDR1 reads LNHDA; CDR2 reads SQIVND (reference sequence).

J is TRBJ1-1 and V is TRBV12-5; D unclear. V was cut by 3 bases and J by 1 base, with 21 bases left in between. CDR1 LGHNT and CDR2 FRNRAP come from the germline V gene. The CDR3 is 18 amino acids. The chain's CDR3 is CASGFTLQRVLKNTEAFF. In DNA, the CDR3 is TGTGCTAGTGGTTTCACCCTACAGCGGGTTCTGAAGAACACTGAAGCTTTCTTT.

This rearrangement joins TRBV7-9 to TRBJ2-5; no definite D call. The CDR3 is 12 amino acids. Germline V lookup: CDR1 SEHNR, CDR2 FQNEAQ (reference sequence). The V and J ends lost 2 bases and 5 bases respectively, with 6 bases between them. Here the CDR3 reads CASSLRWETQYF. Here the CDR3 DNA reads TGTGCCAGCAGCTTACGGTGGGAGACCCAGTACTTC.

This clonotype was counted a few times. The chain is built from TRBV7-8 and TRBJ2-7; 7 nucleotides match TRBD1. Germline V gene lookup returns CDR1 SGHVS and CDR2 FQNEAQ. V dropped 5 bases and J dropped 5; count of bases not matched to a gene: 6. CDR3 length: 13 amino acids. CDR3 sequence: CASSPRGGNEQYF. In DNA, the CDR3 is TGTGCCAGCAGCCCCCGAGGGGGCAACGAGCAGTACTTC. Combining the CDR3 with reference TRBV7-8 and TRBJ2-7 gives the whole variable domain GAGVSQSPRYKVAKRGQDVALRCDPISGHVSLFWYQQALGQGPEFLTYFQNEAQLDKSGLPSDRFFAERPEGSVSTLKIQRTQQEDSAVYLCASSPRGGNEQYFGPGTRLTVT.

The J gene is TRBJ2-7, the V gene TRBV20-1, with D possibly matching TRBD2 (6 bases). V lost 0 bases and J lost 3, with 12 bases in between. Per germline, CDR1 DFQATT and CDR2 SNEGSKA (reference sequence). The length of the CDR3 is 14 residues. The CDR3 region has the DNA TGCAGTGCTAGAGATGGAGGGAACATCTACGAGCAGTACTTC. Its protein is CSARDGGNIYEQYF.